The 9 T cell receptor beta chains below come from one sample, sequenced in a study of neoadjuvant nivolumab and ipilimumab in lung cancer. Only in-frame clones appear in the TCRdb table, and some are missing; sequencing was by immunoSEQ multiplex PCR. The repertoire holds around 10,000 clones, 81% seen once, with about 3.3% in the top ten. The sequencing used peripheral blood, collected before neoadjuvant nivolumab, alone or with ipilimumab. These receptors originate from an adult with non-small cell lung cancer.

The rearrangement links TRBV18 to TRBJ2-7; D gene uncertain. CDR3 size: 14 residues. Germline V gene sequence: CDR1 KGHSH, CDR2 LQKENI. V shed 3 bases and J shed 6 bases, with 15 bases lying between them. The CDR3 sequence is CASSPRNTEGEQYF. In DNA form, the CDR3 reads TGTGCCAGCTCACCTCGTAATACGGAAGGCGAGCAGTACTTC.

The chain joins TRBV28 to TRBJ1-2, with unresolved D. This CDR3 contains 15 residues. The V end lost 3 bases, the J end lost 4 bases, and 15 bases lay between the germline ends. Germline loops: CDR1 MDHEN, CDR2 SYDVKM. The CDR3: CASSLAGSHSYGYTF. The CDR3, as DNA: TGTGCCAGCAGTTTGGCAGGTTCACATTCCTATGGCTACACCTTC.

This chain uses TRBV5-4 with TRBJ1-1, with a weak D call TRBD1 (5 bases). V was shortened by 5 bases and J by 0 bases, with 11 bases between the two germline ends. The CDR3 is 14 amino acids. CDR1 and CDR2 (germline): SGHNT, YYREEE (reference sequence). The CDR3: CASRPQGMNTEAFF. Written as DNA, the CDR3 is TGTGCCAGCAGACCTCAGGGTATGAACACTGAAGCTTTCTTT.

The chain links TRBV10-3 to TRBJ1-5; the match to TRBD1 covers 9 bases. This CDR3 region has 15 residues. V gave up 5 bases and J gave up 6 bases; unmatched junction bases: 8. CDR1 and CDR2 from the germline V gene are ENHRY and SYGVKD. Here the CDR3 reads CAISPSDRGSQPQHF. Written as DNA, the CDR3 is TGTGCCATCAGTCCCTCGGACAGGGGAAGTCAGCCCCAGCATTTT.

The chain joins TRBV7-2 to TRBJ2-3; D may be TRBD1 (5 bases). Germline values: CDR1 SGHTA, CDR2 FQGNSA. Trimming took off 1 base at V and 3 bases at J, with 14 bases between the two ends. The CDR3 consists of 16 residues. CDR3 nucleotides: TGTGCCAGCAGCTTAGAAGCCGCTAGGGGTACAGATACGCAGTATTTT. Encoded protein: CASSLEAARGTDTQYF.

V gene TRBV7-6 combines with J gene TRBJ1-2, with D perhaps TRBD1 (5 bases). The germline gives CDR1 SGHVS, CDR2 FNYEAQ. CDR3 length: 14 residues. Trimming removed 0 bases from V and 7 bases from J, with 12 bases in between. The CDR3 region is CASSLAAGNVGYTF. The CDR3 DNA is TGTGCCAGCAGCTTAGCGGCAGGGAATGTTGGCTACACCTTC. The variable domain in full, with the rest retrieved from reference TRBV7-6 and TRBJ1-2, is GAGVSQSPRYKVTKRGQDVALRCDPISGHVSLYWYRQALGQGPEFLTYFNYEAQQDKSGLPNDRFSAERPEGSISTLTIQRTEQRDSAMYRCASSLAAGNVGYTFGSGTRLTVV.

V usage is TRBV11-2 and J usage is TRBJ2-7; tentative D call: TRBD1 (6 bases). Germline lookup yields CDR1 SGHAT and CDR2 FQNNGV. Trimming cost V 4 bases and J 2 bases, with 12 bases left between them. CDR3 length equals 14 residues. The CDR3 sequence is CASSSWDNPYEQYF. CDR3 nucleotides: TGTGCCAGCAGCTCTTGGGACAACCCCTACGAGCAGTACTTC.

The chain links TRBV11-2 to TRBJ2-2; TRBD2 aligns across 8 bases. The length of the CDR3 is 15 residues. Germline V CDR1 and CDR2: SGHAT, FQNNGV. V shed 3 bases, J shed 6 bases, and the junction held 6 bases outside the gene matches. The CDR3 loop reads CASSLGAGVAGELFF. DNA for the CDR3: TGTGCCAGCAGCTTGGGAGCGGGGGTGGCCGGGGAGCTGTTTTTT.

The chain carries TRBV18 and TRBJ2-7; D possibly corresponds to TRBD2 (6 bases). The CDR3 extends over 14 amino acids. CDR1 and CDR2 from the germline V gene are KGHSH and LQKENI. V dropped 2 bases and J dropped 2 bases, with 10 bases sitting between them. The CDR3, as DNA: TGTGCCAGCTCACCAGGGACTGAACCCTACGAGCAGTACTTC. Amino acid sequence: CASSPGTEPYEQYF. Drawing the rest from reference TRBV18 and TRBJ2-7, the complete variable domain is NAGVMQNPRHLVRRRGQEARLRCSPMKGHSHVYWYRQLPEEGLKFMVYLQKENIIDESGMPKERFSAEFPKEGPSILRIQQVVRGDSAAYFCASSPGTEPYEQYFGPGTRLTVT.